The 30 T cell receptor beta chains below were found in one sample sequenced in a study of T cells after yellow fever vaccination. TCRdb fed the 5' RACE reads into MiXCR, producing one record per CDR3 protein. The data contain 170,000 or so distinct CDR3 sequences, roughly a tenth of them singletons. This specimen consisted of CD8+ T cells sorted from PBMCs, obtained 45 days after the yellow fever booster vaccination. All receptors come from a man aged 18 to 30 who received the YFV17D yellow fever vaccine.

CDR3 bases: TGTGCCAGCAGCTCGACACAAACTAGCACAGATACGCAGTATTTT. It specifies CASSSTQTSTDTQYF. J is TRBJ2-3 and V is TRBV7-9, with no clear D. The germline V and J ends were trimmed by 4 bases and 0 bases, with 11 bases remaining between them. Germline assignment: CDR1 SEHNR and CDR2 FQNEAQ (reference sequence). CDR3 size: 15 residues.

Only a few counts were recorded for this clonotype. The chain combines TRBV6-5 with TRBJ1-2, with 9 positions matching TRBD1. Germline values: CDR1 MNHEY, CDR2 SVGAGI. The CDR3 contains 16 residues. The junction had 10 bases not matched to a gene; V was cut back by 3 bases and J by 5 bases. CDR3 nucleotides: TGTGCCAGCAGTTATCGGGACAGGGCGGCCGGTTATGGCTACACCTTC. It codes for CASSYRDRAAGYGYTF.

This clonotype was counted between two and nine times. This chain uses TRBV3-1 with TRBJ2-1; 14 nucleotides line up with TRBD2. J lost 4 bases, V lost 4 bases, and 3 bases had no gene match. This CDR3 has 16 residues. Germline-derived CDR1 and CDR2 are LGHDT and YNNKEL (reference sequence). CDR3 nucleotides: TGTGCCAGCAGCCCGCGACTAGCGGGGGGGTACAATGAGCAGTTCTTC. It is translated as CASSPRLAGGYNEQFF.

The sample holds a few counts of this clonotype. The CDR3 sequence: CAISVSDNEQFF. The DNA for the CDR3 is TGTGCCATCAGTGTTAGCGACAATGAGCAGTTCTTC. The chain links TRBV10-3 to TRBJ2-1; possible D gene TRBD2, 5 bases. CDR1 is ENHRY and CDR2 is SYGVKD in the germline V gene. This CDR3 is 12 amino acids long. V lost 4 bases and J lost 5, with 6 bases in between.

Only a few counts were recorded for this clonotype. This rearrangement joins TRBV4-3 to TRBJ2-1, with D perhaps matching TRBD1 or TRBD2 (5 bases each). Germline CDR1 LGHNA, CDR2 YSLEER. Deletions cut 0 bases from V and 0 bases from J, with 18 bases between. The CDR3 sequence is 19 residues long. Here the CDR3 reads CASSQDTGTGISSYNEQFF. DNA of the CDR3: TGCGCCAGCAGCCAAGATACGGGGACGGGGATAAGCTCCTACAATGAGCAGTTCTTC.

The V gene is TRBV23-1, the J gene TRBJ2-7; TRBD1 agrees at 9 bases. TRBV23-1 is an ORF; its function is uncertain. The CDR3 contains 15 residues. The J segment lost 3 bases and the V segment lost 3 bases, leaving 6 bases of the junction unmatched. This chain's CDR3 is CASSHFRQGVYEQYF. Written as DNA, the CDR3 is TGCGCCAGCAGTCATTTCCGACAGGGGGTCTACGAGCAGTACTTC.

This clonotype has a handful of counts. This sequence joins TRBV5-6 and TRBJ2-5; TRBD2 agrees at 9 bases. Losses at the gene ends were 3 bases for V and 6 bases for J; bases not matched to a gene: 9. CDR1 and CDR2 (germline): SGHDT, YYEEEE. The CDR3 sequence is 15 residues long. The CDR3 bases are TGTGCCAGCAGCTCCCTTGCGGGGGGGAGGAAGACCCAGTACTTC. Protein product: CASSSLAGGRKTQYF.

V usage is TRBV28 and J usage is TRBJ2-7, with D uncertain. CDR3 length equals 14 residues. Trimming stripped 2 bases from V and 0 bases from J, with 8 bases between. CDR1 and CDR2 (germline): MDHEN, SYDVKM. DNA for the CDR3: TGTGCCAGCAGTTTAAACAGAATCTCCTACGAGCAGTACGTC. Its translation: CASSLNRISYEQYV.

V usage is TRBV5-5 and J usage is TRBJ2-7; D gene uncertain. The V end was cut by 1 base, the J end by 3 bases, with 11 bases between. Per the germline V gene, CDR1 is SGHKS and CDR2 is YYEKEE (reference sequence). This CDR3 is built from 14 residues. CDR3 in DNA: TGTGCCAGCAGCTTGTACGGAACGTTCTACGAGCAGTACGTC. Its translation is CASSLYGTFYEQYV.

CDR3 sequence (DNA): TGTGCCAGCAGTTACTCGAGTACCCTCGCCTCCCAGCATTTT. It translates to CASSYSSTLASQHF. The rearrangement links TRBV6-6 to TRBJ1-5; D not certain. Germline V gene sequence: CDR1 MNHNY, CDR2 SVGAGI (reference sequence). The CDR3 loop spans 14 amino acids. V was shortened by 0 bases and J by 11 bases, with 14 bases between the two germline ends.

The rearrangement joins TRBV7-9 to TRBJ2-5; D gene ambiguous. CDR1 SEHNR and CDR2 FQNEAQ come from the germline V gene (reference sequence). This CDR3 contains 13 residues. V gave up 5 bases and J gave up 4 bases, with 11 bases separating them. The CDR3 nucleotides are TGTGCCAGCAGCCAAACCGAGGTAGAGACCCAGTACTTC. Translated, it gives CASSQTEVETQYF. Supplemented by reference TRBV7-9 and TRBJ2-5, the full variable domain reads DTGVSQNPRHKITKRGQNVTFRCDPISEHNRLYWYRQTLGQGPEFLTYFQNEAQLEKSRLLSDRFSAERPKGSFSTLEIQRTEQGDSAMYLCASSQTEVETQYFGPGTRLLVL.

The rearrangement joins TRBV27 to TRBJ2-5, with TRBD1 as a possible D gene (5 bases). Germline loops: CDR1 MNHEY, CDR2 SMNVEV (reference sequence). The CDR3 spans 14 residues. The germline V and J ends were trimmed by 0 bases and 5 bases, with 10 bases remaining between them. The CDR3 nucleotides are TGTGCCAGCAGTTTATCGGAAAGGGGCGAGACCCAGTACTTC. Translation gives CASSLSERGETQYF.

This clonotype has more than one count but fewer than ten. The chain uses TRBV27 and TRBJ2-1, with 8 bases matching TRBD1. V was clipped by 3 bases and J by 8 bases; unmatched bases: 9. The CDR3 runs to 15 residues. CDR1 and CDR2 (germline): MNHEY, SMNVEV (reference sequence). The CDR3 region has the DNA TGTGCCAGCAGTTTTTTCAGGGGGCCGGTAGATGAGCAGTTCTTC. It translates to CASSFFRGPVDEQFF.

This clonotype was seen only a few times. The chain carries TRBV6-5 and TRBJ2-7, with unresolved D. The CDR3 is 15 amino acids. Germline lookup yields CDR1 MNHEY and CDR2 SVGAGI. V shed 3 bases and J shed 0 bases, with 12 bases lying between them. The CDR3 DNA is TGTGCCAGCAGTTATGCCCAGTCGAGCTCCTACGAGCAGTACTTC. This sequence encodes CASSYAQSSSYEQYF.

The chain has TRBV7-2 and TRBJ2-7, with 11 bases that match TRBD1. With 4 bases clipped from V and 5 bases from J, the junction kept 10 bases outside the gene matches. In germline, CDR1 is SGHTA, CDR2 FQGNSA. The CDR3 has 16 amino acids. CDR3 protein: CASSWPGQGENDEQYF. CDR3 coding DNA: TGTGCCAGCAGCTGGCCGGGACAGGGGGAGAACGACGAGCAGTACTTC. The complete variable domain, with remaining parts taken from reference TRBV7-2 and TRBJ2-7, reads GAGVSQSPSNKVTEKGKDVELRCDPISGHTALYWYRQSLGQGLEFLIYFQGNSAPDKSGLPSDRFSAERTGGSVSTLTIQRTQQEDSAVYLCASSWPGQGENDEQYFGPGTRLTVT.

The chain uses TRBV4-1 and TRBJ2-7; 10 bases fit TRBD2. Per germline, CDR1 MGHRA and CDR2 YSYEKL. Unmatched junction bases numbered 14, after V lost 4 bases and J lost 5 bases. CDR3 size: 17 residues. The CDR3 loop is CASSPLAGAFLIDEQYF. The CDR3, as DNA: TGCGCCAGCAGCCCCCTAGCGGGGGCGTTCCTCATCGACGAGCAGTACTTC.

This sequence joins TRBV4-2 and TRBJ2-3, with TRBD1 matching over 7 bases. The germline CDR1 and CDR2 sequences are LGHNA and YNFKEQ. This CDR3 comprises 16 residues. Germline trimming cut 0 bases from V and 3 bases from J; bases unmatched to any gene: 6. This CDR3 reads CASSQEDRVRTDTQYF. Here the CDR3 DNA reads TGTGCCAGCAGCCAAGAAGACAGGGTCAGGACAGATACGCAGTATTTT.

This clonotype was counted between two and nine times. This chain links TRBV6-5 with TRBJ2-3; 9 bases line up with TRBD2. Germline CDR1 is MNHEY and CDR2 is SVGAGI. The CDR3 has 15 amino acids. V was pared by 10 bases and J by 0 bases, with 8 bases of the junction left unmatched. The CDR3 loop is CATSFLAGSTDTQYF. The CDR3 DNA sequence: TGTGCCACCTCCTTCCTAGCGGGAAGCACAGATACGCAGTATTTT.

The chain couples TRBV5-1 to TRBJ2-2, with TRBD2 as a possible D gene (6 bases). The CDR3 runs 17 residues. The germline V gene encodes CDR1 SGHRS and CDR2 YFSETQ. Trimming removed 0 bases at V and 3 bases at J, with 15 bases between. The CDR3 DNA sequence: TGCGCCAGCAGCTTGGATCTGGCGGGGCCATACACCGGGGAGCTGTTTTTT. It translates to CASSLDLAGPYTGELFF.

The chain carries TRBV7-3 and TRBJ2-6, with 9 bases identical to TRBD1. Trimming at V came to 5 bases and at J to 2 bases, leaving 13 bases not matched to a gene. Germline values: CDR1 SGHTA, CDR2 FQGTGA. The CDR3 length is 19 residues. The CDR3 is CASSGDHGDRVTGANVLTF. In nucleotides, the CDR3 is TGTGCCAGCAGCGGGGATCACGGGGACAGGGTGACTGGGGCCAACGTCCTGACTTTC.

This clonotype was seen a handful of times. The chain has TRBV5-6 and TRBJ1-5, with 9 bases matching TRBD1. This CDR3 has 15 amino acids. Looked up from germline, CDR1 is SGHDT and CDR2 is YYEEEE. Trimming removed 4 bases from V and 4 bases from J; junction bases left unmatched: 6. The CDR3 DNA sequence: TGTGCCAGCAGCGGCCACAGGGGGCCAAATCAGCCCCAGCATTTT. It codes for CASSGHRGPNQPQHF.

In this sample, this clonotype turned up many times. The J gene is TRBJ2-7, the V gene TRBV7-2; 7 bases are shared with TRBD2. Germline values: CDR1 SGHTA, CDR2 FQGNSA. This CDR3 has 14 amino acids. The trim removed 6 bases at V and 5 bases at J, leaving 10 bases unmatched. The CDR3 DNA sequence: TGTGCCAGCAGTTACATGAGCGGGGCTCACGAGCAGTACTTC. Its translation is CASSYMSGAHEQYF.

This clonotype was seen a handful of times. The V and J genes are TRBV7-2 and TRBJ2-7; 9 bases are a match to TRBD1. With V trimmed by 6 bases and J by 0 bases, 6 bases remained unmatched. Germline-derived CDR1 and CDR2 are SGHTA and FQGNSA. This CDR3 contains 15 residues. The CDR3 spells CASSLGTGPSYEQYV. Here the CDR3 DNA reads TGTGCCAGCAGTCTGGGGACAGGGCCCTCCTACGAGCAGTACGTC.

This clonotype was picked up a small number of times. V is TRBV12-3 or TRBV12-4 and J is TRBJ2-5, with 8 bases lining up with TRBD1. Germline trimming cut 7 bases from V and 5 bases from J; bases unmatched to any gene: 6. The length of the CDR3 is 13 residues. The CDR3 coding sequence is TGTGCCAGCACCCTCGGACAGGGTGAGACCCAGTACTTC. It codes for CASTLGQGETQYF.

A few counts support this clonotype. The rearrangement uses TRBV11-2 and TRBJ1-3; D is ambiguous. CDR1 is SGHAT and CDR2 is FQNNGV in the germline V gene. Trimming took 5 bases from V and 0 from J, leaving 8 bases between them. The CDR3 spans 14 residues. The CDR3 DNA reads TGTGCCAGCAGCAGTATTCTCTCTGGAAACACCATATATTTT. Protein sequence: CASSSILSGNTIYF.

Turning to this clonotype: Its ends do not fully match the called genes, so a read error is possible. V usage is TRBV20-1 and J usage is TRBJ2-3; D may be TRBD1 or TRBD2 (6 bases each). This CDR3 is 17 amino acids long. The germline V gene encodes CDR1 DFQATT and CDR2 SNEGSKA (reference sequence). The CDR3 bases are TGCAGTGTCACGGGGGTGGAAGGCTCAGGGGCGACAGATAGGCAGTATTTT. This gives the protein CSVTGVEGSGATDRQYF.

The CDR3 protein is CASSVVGTGGTEAFF. The CDR3 coding sequence is TGTGCCAGCAGCGTAGTTGGGACAGGGGGGACTGAAGCTTTCTTT. The chain links TRBV9 to TRBJ1-1; 11 nucleotides align to TRBD1. Trimming removed 0 bases from V and 5 bases from J; junction bases left unmatched: 3. The CDR3 contains 15 residues. Germline V gives CDR1 SGDLS, CDR2 YYNGEE.

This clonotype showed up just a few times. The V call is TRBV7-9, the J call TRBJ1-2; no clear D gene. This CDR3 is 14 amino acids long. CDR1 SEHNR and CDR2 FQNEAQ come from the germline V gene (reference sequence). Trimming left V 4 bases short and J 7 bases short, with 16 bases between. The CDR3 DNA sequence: TGTGCCAGCAGCTCCTCGGGAATAGGCGGTGGCTACACCTTC. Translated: CASSSSGIGGGYTF.

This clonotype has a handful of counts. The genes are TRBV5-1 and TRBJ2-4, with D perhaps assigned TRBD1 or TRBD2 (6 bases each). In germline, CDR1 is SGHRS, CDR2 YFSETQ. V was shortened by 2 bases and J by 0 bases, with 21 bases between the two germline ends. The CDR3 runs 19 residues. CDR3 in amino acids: CASSLTPWGAGLAKNIQYF. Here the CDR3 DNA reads TGCGCCAGCAGCTTAACTCCTTGGGGGGCGGGACTAGCCAAAAACATTCAGTACTTC.

The CDR3 is CASSKEFGEDKNIQYF. CDR3 DNA sequence: TGTGCCAGCAGCAAAGAGTTCGGGGAGGACAAAAACATTCAGTACTTC. The chain carries TRBV21-1 and TRBJ2-4; TRBD2, as called in the table, went unchecked against the DNA. TRBV21-1 is tagged as a pseudogene. The CDR3 is made up of 16 amino acids.